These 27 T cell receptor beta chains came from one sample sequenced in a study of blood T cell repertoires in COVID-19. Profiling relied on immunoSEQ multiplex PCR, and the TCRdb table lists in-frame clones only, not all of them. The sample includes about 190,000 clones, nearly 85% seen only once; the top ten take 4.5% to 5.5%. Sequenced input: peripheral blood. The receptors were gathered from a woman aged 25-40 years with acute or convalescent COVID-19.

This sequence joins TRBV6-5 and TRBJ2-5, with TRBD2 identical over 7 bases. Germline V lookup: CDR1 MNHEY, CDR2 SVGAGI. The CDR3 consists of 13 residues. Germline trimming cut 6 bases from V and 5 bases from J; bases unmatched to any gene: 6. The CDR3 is CASRRGSLETQYF. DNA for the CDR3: TGTGCCAGCAGGCGCGGGAGCTTGGAGACCCAGTACTTC.

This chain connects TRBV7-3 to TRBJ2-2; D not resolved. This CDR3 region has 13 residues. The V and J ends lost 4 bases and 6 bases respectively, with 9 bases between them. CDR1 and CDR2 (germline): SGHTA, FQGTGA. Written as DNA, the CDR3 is TGTGCCAGCAGCTCATTCGTAGCCGGGGAGCTGTTTTTT. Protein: CASSSFVAGELFF.

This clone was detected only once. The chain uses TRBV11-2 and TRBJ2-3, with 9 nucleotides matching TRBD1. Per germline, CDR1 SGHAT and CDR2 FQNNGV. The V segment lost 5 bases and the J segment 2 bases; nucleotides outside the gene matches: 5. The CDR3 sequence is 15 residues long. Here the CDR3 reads CASSPGQGPTDTQYF. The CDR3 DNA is TGTGCCAGCAGCCCGGGACAGGGCCCCACAGATACGCAGTATTTT.

The CDR3 coding sequence is TGTGCCAGCAGCTTATGGACAGGAACCTTTGCAACTAATGAAAAACTGTTTTTT. This sequence encodes CASSLWTGTFATNEKLFF. V is TRBV7-9 and J is TRBJ1-4, with 7 bases identical to TRBD1. V shed 2 bases, J shed 0 bases, and the junction held 9 bases outside the gene matches. The CDR3 is made up of 18 amino acids. Germline V gene lookup returns CDR1 SEHNR and CDR2 FQNEAQ (reference sequence).

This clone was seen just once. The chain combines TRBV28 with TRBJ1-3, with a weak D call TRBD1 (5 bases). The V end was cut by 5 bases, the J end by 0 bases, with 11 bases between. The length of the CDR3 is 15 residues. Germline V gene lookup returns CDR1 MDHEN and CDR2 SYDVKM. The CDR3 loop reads CASSLGGVSGNTIYF. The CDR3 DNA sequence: TGTGCCAGCAGTCTCGGGGGGGTCTCTGGAAACACCATATATTTT.

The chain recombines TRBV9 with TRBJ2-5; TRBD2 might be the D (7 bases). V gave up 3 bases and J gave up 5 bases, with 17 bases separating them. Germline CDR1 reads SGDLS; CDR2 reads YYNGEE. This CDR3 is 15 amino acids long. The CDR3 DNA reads TGTGCCAGCAGCGAAAATCCCGGGGGGCACGAGACCCAGTACTTC. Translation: CASSENPGGHETQYF.

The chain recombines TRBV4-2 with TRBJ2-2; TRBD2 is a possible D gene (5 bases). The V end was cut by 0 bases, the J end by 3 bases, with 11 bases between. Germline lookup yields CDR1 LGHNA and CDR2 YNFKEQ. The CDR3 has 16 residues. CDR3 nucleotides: TGTGCCAGCAGCCAAGAAGCGGTGAAGGACACCGGGGAGCTGTTTTTT. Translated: CASSQEAVKDTGELFF.

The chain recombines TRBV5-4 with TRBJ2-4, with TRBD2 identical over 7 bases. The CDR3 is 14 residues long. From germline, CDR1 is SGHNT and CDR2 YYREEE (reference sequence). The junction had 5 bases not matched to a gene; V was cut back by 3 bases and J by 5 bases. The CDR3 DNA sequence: TGTGCCAGCAGCTATGGCGGGAGCCAAAACATTCAGTACTTC. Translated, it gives CASSYGGSQNIQYF.

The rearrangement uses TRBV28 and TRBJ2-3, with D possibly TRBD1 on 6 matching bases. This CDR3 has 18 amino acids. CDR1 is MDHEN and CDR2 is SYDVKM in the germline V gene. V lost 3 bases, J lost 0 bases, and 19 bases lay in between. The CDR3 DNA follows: TGTGCCAGCAGTTTCTCCATAGGGACATCCATTAGCACAGATACGCAGTATTTT. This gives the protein CASSFSIGTSISTDTQYF. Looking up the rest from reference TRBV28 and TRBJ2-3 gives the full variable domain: DVKVTQSSRYLVKRTGEKVFLECVQDMDHENMFWYRQDPGLGLRLIYFSYDVKMKEKGDIPEGYSVSREKKERFSLILESASTNQTSMYLCASSFSIGTSISTDTQYFGPGTRLTVL.

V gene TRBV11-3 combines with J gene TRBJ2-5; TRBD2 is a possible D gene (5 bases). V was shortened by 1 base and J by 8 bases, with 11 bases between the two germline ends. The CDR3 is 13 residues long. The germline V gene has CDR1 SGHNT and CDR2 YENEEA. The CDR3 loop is CASSLVMGATQYF. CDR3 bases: TGTGCCAGCAGCTTAGTAATGGGAGCCACCCAGTACTTC.

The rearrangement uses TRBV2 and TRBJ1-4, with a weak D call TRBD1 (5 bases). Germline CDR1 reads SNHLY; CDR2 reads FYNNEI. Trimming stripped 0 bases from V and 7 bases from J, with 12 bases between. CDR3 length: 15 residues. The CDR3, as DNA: TGTGCCAGCAGTGAAGCGCTTCTCGGGGGTGAAAAACTGTTTTTT. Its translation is CASSEALLGGEKLFF.

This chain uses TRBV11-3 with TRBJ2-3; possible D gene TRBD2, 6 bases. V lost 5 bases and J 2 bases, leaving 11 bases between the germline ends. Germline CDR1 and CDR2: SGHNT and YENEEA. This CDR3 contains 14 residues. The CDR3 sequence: CASSRGGNTDTQYF. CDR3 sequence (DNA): TGTGCCAGCAGCCGTGGAGGGAACACAGATACGCAGTATTTT.

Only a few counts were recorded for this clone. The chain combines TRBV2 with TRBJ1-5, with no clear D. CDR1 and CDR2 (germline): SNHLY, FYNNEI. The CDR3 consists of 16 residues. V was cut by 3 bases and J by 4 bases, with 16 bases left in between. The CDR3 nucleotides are TGTGCCAGCAGTGATCGTGCCAGGAGGTCAAATCAGCCCCAGCATTTT. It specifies CASSDRARRSNQPQHF.

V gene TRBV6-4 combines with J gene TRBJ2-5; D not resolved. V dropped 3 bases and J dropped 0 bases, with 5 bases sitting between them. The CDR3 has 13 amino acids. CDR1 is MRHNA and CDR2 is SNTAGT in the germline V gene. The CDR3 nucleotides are TGTGCCAGCAGTGAGCGGTACCAAGAGACCCAGTACTTC. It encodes CASSERYQETQYF.

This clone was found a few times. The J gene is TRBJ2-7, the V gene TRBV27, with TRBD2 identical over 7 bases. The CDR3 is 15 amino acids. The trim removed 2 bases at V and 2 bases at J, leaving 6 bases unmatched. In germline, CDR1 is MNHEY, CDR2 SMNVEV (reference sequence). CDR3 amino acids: CASSLKGGSTYEQYF. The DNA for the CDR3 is TGTGCCAGCAGTTTAAAGGGCGGGAGTACCTACGAGCAGTACTTC.

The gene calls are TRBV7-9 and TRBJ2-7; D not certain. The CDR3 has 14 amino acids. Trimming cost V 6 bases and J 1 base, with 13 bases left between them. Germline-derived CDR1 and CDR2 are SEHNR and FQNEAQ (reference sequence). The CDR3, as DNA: TGTGCCAGCAGTCCCCCACTGATTTCCTACGAGCAGTACTTC. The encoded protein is CASSPPLISYEQYF.

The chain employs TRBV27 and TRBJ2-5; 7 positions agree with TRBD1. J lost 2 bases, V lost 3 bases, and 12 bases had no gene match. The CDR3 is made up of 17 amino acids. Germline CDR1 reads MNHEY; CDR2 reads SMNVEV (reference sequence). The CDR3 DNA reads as TGTGCCAGCAGTTTCAAAGCGCTGGACAGGCGGCAAGAGACCCAGTACTTC. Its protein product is CASSFKALDRRQETQYF.

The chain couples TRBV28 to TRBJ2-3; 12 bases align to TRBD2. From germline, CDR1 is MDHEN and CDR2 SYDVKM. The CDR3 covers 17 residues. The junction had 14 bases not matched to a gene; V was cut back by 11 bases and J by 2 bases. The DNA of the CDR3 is TGTGCCTGCACGGGAACTAGCGGGAGGACCAACACAGATACGCAGTATTTT. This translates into CACTGTSGRTNTDTQYF.

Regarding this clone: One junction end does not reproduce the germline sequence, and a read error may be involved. CDR3 amino acids: CASSLEVGGWTILF. In DNA, the CDR3 is TGTGCCAGCAGCTTGGAGGTGGGGGGGTGGACGATTCTCTTT. The chain has TRBV5-8 and TRBJ1-1, with a tentative D call TRBD1 (5 bases). Germline lookup yields CDR1 SGHTS and CDR2 YDEGEE. This CDR3 has 14 amino acids. The variable domain in full, completed from reference TRBV5-8 and TRBJ1-1, reads EAGVTQSPTHLIKTRGQQATLRCSPISGHTSVYWYQQALGLGLQFLLWYDEGEERNRGNFPPRFSGRQFPNYSSELNVNALELEDSALYLCASSLEVGGWTILFGQGTRLTVV.

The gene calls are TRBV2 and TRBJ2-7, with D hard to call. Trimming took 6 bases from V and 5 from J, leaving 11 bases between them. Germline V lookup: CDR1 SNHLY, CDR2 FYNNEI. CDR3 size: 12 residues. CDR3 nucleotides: TGTGCCAGCAGCCTGGGCCTCGACGAGCAGTACTTC. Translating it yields CASSLGLDEQYF.

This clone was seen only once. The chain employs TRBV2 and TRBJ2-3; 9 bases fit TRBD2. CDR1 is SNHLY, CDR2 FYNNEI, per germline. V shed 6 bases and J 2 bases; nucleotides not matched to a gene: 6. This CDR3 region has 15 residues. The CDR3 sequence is CASRMTSGFTDTQYF. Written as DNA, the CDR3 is TGTGCCAGCAGAATGACTAGCGGATTCACAGATACGCAGTATTTT.

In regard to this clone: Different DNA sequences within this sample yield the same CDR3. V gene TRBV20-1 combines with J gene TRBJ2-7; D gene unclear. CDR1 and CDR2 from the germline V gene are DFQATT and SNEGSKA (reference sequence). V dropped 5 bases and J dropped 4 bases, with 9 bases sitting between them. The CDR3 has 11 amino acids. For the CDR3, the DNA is TGCAGTGCTCGGGTGGGTTACGAGCAGTACTTC. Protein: CSARVGYEQYF.

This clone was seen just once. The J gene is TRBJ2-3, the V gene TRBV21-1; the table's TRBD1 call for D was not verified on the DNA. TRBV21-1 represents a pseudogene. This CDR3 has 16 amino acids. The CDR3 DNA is TGTGCCAGCAGTTCACAGGGGGGGGACTCCACAGATACGCAGTATTTT. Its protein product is CASSSQGGDSTDTQYF.

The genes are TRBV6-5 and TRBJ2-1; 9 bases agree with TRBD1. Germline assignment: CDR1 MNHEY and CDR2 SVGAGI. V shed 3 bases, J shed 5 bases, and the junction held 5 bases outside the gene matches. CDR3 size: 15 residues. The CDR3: CASSYGTGINNEQFF. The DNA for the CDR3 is TGTGCCAGCAGTTATGGGACAGGGATTAACAATGAGCAGTTCTTC.

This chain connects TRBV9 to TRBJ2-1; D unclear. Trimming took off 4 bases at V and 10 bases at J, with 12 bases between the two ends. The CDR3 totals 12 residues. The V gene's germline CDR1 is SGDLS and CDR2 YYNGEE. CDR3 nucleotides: TGTGCCAGCAGCCCCCGCGGCTGGGAGCAGTTCTTC. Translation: CASSPRGWEQFF. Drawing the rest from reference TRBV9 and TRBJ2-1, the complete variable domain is DSGVTQTPKHLITATGQRVTLRCSPRSGDLSVYWYQQSLDQGLQFLIQYYNGEERAKGNILERFSAQQFPDLHSELNLSSLELGDSALYFCASSPRGWEQFFGPGTRLTVL.

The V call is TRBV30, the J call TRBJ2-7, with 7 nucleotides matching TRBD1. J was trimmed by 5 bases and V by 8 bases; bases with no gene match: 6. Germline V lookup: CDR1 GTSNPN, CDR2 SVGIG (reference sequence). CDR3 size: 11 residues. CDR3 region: CAGKDRDEQYF. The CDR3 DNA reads TGTGCCGGGAAAGACAGGGACGAGCAGTACTTC. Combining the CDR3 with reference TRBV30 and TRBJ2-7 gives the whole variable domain SQTIHQWPATLVQPVGSPLSLECTVEGTSNPNLYWYRQAAGRGLQLLFYSVGIGQISSEVPQNLSASRPQDRQFILSSKKLLLSDSGFYLCAGKDRDEQYFGPGTRLTVT.

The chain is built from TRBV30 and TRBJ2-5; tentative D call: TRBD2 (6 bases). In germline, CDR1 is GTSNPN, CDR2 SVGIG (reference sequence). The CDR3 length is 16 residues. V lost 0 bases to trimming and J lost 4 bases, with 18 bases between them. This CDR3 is CAWSVESGLLRETQYF. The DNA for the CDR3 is TGTGCCTGGAGTGTAGAAAGTGGACTACTCAGAGAGACCCAGTACTTC.